This is a list of T cell receptor beta chains from one sample in a study of blood T cells in healthy people across ages. TCRdb analysed the 5' RACE reads with MiXCR anew, one entry per CDR3 protein. The sample gives roughly 1,000,000 distinct CDR3 sequences, almost 25% of which show up once; less than 0.75% is in the top ten. These data also featured in a second study, about T cells of mothers and their children.

The sample was blood. These receptors were collected from a girl aged 2-10 years in good health. Each CDR3 is given with its conserved first and last residue. The D gene is left open where the match is weak. The listing skips clone size in some rows; elsewhere it reads once, few, many or a size class.

cdr3_nt cdr3_aa clone_size j_call d_call v_call
TGTGCCACCAGTGAGTCCGCCCAGGGCGGGGCGTTAGATACGCAGTATTTT CATSESAQGGALDTQYF . TRBJ2-3 . TRBV24-1
TGTGCCACCAGCCAGGGTACTGAAGCTTTCTTT CATSQGTEAFF many TRBJ1-1 . TRBV24-1
TGTGCCAGCTCACCTAAAGCGGGAGAGGAGGGGACAGATACGCAGTATTTT CASSPKAGEEGTDTQYF . TRBJ2-3 TRBD2 TRBV18
TGCGCCAGCAGCCAAGATAACCGATATGCGGATGAGCAGTTCTTC CASSQDNRYADEQFF few TRBJ2-1 . TRBV4-3
TGTGCCAGCAGCTTAGATCGGGCAGGAAGAGAGACCCAGTACTTC CASSLDRAGRETQYF few TRBJ2-5 . TRBV11-3
TGTGCCAGCAGCCAAGAAGAGGGATTTCAGGGCTACACCTTC CASSQEEGFQGYTF few TRBJ1-2 . TRBV3-1
TGTGCCAGCAGTGGGACAGTCAATCAGCCCCAGCATTTT CASSGTVNQPQHF . TRBJ1-5 TRBD1 TRBV12-3/TRBV12-4
TGCGCCAGCAGCCAGAACCTGCTGACAGGAAAACTGTTTTTT CASSQNLLTGKLFF few TRBJ1-4 . TRBV4-3
TGTGCCAGCAGTTTATCGACTAGGTCGAGCGAGCAGTACTTC CASSLSTRSSEQYF . TRBJ2-7 . TRBV27
TGTGCCAGCAAGCCATCTTGGGGGGGAGGAGGCTACACCTTC CASKPSWGGGGYTF . TRBJ1-2 . TRBV7-2
TGTGCCAGCAGTAAGGGGGGGACTAGCGGTTACAATGAGCAGTTCTTC CASSKGGTSGYNEQFF few TRBJ2-1 TRBD2 TRBV6-1
TGTGCCATCAGTGATAAGACACCCTCCTACAATGAGCAGTTCTTC CAISDKTPSYNEQFF few TRBJ2-1 . TRBV10-3
TGTGCCAGCAGAACCTACAAGGGAAGTAACTCCAATCTGGGCAATCAGCCCCAGCATTTT CASRTYKGSNSNLGNQPQHF . TRBJ1-5 . TRBV6-2/TRBV6-3
TGTGCCAGCAGTATTCCCGGGAGCAGGAGGGAGACCCAGTACTTC CASSIPGSRRETQYF . TRBJ2-5 . TRBV12-3/TRBV12-4
TGTGCCAGCAGCCCCCACCGAGGGACATTAGATGTAGAGACCCAGTACTTC CASSPHRGTLDVETQYF . TRBJ2-5 . TRBV4-2
TGTGCCAGCTACAGGGGCTACGAGCAGTACTTC CASYRGYEQYF . TRBJ2-7 TRBD1 TRBV2
TGTGCCAGCAATGACGGTACCACAGATACGCAGTATTTT CASNDGTTDTQYF . TRBJ2-3 . TRBV9
TGCAGCGACGGACTCACGACGGTAAATACGCAGTATTTT CSDGLTTVNTQYF few TRBJ2-3 . TRBV29-1
TGTGCCACCAGTGATGCGGGGGGGCCAGGAGAGCAGTTCTTC CATSDAGGPGEQFF . TRBJ2-1 TRBD2 TRBV24-1
TGCAGTACTAGAGGGATGGGGGTGGGCTATGGCTACACCTTC CSTRGMGVGYGYTF few TRBJ1-2 . TRBV20-1
TGTGCCAGCACCGGGGGCAAGTCCTACGAGCAGTACTTC CASTGGKSYEQYF few TRBJ2-7 . TRBV7-2
TGTGCCAGCAGCCGGGGACTAGAAGATGATGAGCAGTTCTTC CASSRGLEDDEQFF . TRBJ2-1 TRBD2 TRBV3-1
TGCGCCAGCAGCTTGGGCGCAGGACAGTATATCAATGAGCAGTTCTTC CASSLGAGQYINEQFF . TRBJ2-1 . TRBV5-1
TGCGCCAGCAGCCCTCTCGCTAGCGGAAACACCGGGGAGCTGTTTTTT CASSPLASGNTGELFF few TRBJ2-2 TRBD2 TRBV5-1
TGCAGTGCTAGTCGGGGAAGCATTCAGTACTTC CSASRGSIQYF . TRBJ2-4 . TRBV20-1
TGTGCCAGCAGCTTCGGACTGACAAGGGGCACAGATACGCAGTATTTT CASSFGLTRGTDTQYF . TRBJ2-3 . TRBV7-9
TGCAGCGTTGTGGGACAGGATAATGGCTACACCTTC CSVVGQDNGYTF . TRBJ1-2 TRBD1 TRBV29-1
TGTGCCAGCATGGGAGGGACTAGCGCCTACAATGAGCAGTTCTTC CASMGGTSAYNEQFF . TRBJ2-1 TRBD2 TRBV12-3/TRBV12-4
TGCGCCAGCAGCTTGGTTACAGCCGACACCGGGGAGCTGTTTTTT CASSLVTADTGELFF . TRBJ2-2 . TRBV5-1
TGTGCCAGCAGAGATCCAGGGGGCGAAGGCTACACCTTC CASRDPGGEGYTF . TRBJ1-2 TRBD1 TRBV12-3/TRBV12-4
TGTGCCAGCAGTGAAGCGAGATTCGGGGGCCGGAACACTGAAGCTTTCTTT CASSEARFGGRNTEAFF . TRBJ1-1 . TRBV2
TGTGCCAGCAGCTTATCCAAAGGGCCCCACAATGAGCAGTTCTTC CASSLSKGPHNEQFF few TRBJ2-1 . TRBV7-3
TGTGCCAGCAGCCCGACGATAAACAATGAGCAGTTCTTC CASSPTINNEQFF . TRBJ2-1 . TRBV7-8
TGTGCCAGCAGCCGGGACAGGGGAAAATCCTACAATGAGCAGTTCTTC CASSRDRGKSYNEQFF . TRBJ2-1 TRBD1 TRBV5-6
TGCGCCAGCAGCACCCGGGACAGGCGTTACACAGATACGCAGTATTTT CASSTRDRRYTDTQYF . TRBJ2-3 TRBD1 TRBV4-1
TGTGCCAGCAGCCAACAGAGAGACGAGCAGTACTTC CASSQQRDEQYF few TRBJ2-7 . TRBV7-9
TGCAGTGCCGTTGACAGGGGGTCTTCGCTCAATCAGCCCCAGCATTTT CSAVDRGSSLNQPQHF once TRBJ1-5 TRBD1 TRBV20-1
TGTGCCAGCACCCATAGCGGGACCACCCTCTACGAGCAGTACTTC CASTHSGTTLYEQYF . TRBJ2-7 TRBD2 TRBV12-3/TRBV12-4
TGTGCCAGCAGTGAAGCCTTGGGACAGGAAAAAGGGAATGAGCAGTTCTTC CASSEALGQEKGNEQFF once TRBJ2-1 TRBD1 TRBV2
TGTGCCAGCAGCGTAAGAGGGGCAGCGGGAGATTTTGTTTTGGGCACAGATACGCAGTATTTT CASSVRGAAGDFVLGTDTQYF . TRBJ2-3 TRBD2 TRBV9
TGCGCCAGCAGCTTGTCGACATCGAGCACTGAAGCTTTCTTT CASSLSTSSTEAFF . TRBJ1-1 . TRBV5-1
TGTGCCAGCAGTCAGCCTTATTACACCTTC CASSQPYYTF . TRBJ1-2 . TRBV12-3/TRBV12-4
TGTGCCAGCAGCCAAGATCCGACGGGAGGGAATGAGCAGTTCTTC CASSQDPTGGNEQFF . TRBJ2-1 TRBD2 TRBV3-1
TGTGCCAGCAGTTATCGGCAGACCTACAATGAGCAGTTCTTC CASSYRQTYNEQFF . TRBJ2-1 . TRBV27
TGTGCCAGCATAGGAGGTGGAAAACTGTTTTTT CASIGGGKLFF few TRBJ1-4 . TRBV25-1
TGTGCCAGCAGCTTCACGCCGGGACAGGGTTTCCTGTTTTTT CASSFTPGQGFLFF . TRBJ2-2 TRBD1 TRBV11-2
TGTGCCAGCAGCGCCACCCGAGCGGGTGAAAAACTGTTTTTT CASSATRAGEKLFF few TRBJ1-4 . TRBV7-9
TGTGCCAGCAGCAAGGGAGAGGAGGGCATTCAGTACTTC CASSKGEEGIQYF . TRBJ2-4 . TRBV5-4
TGTGCCAGCAGCTTAGACGGGGGCCGCCAAGAGACCCAGTACTTC CASSLDGGRQETQYF . TRBJ2-5 . TRBV7-2
TGTGCCAGCCGGGCAGGGGAGGGCACTGAAGCTTTCTTT CASRAGEGTEAFF . TRBJ1-1 . TRBV7-6
TGTGCCAGCAGTGTTTTTACTGAAGCTTTCTTT CASSVFTEAFF . TRBJ1-1 . TRBV25-1
TGCAGCGTCACGGAAGACAGAGCCTACAATGAGCAGTTCTTC CSVTEDRAYNEQFF . TRBJ2-1 . TRBV29-1
TGTGCCAGCAGTTTTGGGTTACCGGGAAGTACCTACGAGCAGTACTTC CASSFGLPGSTYEQYF . TRBJ2-7 . TRBV12-3/TRBV12-4